This T cell receptor beta chain was captured by sequencing in a study of blood T cell repertoires in COVID-19. From germline, CDR1 is MNHNS and CDR2 SASEGT. The V end lost 2 bases, the J end lost 1 base, and 15 bases lay between the germline ends. This CDR3 spans 16 amino acids. This table comes from immunoSEQ multiplex PCR, and its TCRdb copy is limited to in-frame clones, with some not included. The data hold around 150,000 clones, with around 80% observed a single time. The V call is TRBV6-1, the J call TRBJ2-7; a weak D match, TRBD2 (6 bases). The sample consisted of PBMCs or T cells enriched from blood (not recorded which). This TCR was recovered from a man between 65 and 85 years old who had been exposed to COVID-19. The CDR3 loop is CASSESNGGASYEQYF. The CDR3 nucleotides read TGTGCCAGCAGTGAATCGAACGGGGGAGCTTCCTACGAGCAGTACTTC.